This is a list of T cell receptor beta chains from one sample in a study of T cells in Graves' hyperthyroidism and ophthalmopathy. TCRdb redid the calling of the multiplex PCR reads with MiXCR, one entry per CDR3 protein. Counted here are about 840,000 distinct CDR3 sequences, roughly 37% occurring once; the ten biggest clones make up approximately 8.7%. Sequenced input: blood. These receptors were collected from a man aged 18 to 30 with Graves' hyperthyroidism. CDR3s include the opening cysteine and the closing phenylalanine or tryptophan. Each record gives: V gene, J gene, CDR3 protein.

TRBV29-1	TRBJ1-2	CSVDRGSVYGYTF
TRBV7-8	TRBJ2-7	CASSIAGLAYEQYF
TRBV7-2	TRBJ2-7	CASRRDQGYEQYF
TRBV29-1	TRBJ1-2	CSVDKNYGYTF
TRBV12-3/TRBV12-4	TRBJ1-5	CASSPGSLLYQPQHF
TRBV2	TRBJ1-1	CASRATFVAEAFF
TRBV19	TRBJ1-2	CASSVVIEGGYTF
TRBV7-9	TRBJ1-5	CASSSRGQSQHF
TRBV7-2	TRBJ2-2	CASSLAGGLAAHGELFF
TRBV10-1	TRBJ1-4	CASMQGRSEKLFF
TRBV20-1	TRBJ2-7	CSARDGWTGGNEQYF
TRBV5-1	TRBJ2-5	CASNPSGRALETQYF
TRBV11-2	TRBJ1-5	CASSLSLGPDQPQHF
TRBV20-1	TRBJ1-2	CSASQGAQEGYTF
TRBV20-1	TRBJ2-2	CSAHAATNTGELFF
TRBV29-1	TRBJ2-7	CSVTIPGVSYEQYF
TRBV2	TRBJ2-7	CASSPSGQGSEQYF
TRBV11-2	TRBJ1-2	CASTLGGTANYGYTF
TRBV12-3/TRBV12-4	TRBJ1-1	CASSRGEGSAFF
TRBV20-1	TRBJ1-4	CSGYRREKLFF
TRBV5-4	TRBJ2-6	CASSPGTYSGANVLTF
TRBV10-3	TRBJ1-2	CAISEDRGINYGYTF
TRBV6-5	TRBJ1-6	CASSYRRGDNSPLHF
TRBV9	TRBJ1-1	CASSQGRRRTEAFF
TRBV12-3/TRBV12-4	TRBJ1-3	CASSLEVGAVGDTIYF
TRBV9	TRBJ1-1	CASSALPGLAGKTEAFF
TRBV14	TRBJ2-2	CASSQARGTGELFF